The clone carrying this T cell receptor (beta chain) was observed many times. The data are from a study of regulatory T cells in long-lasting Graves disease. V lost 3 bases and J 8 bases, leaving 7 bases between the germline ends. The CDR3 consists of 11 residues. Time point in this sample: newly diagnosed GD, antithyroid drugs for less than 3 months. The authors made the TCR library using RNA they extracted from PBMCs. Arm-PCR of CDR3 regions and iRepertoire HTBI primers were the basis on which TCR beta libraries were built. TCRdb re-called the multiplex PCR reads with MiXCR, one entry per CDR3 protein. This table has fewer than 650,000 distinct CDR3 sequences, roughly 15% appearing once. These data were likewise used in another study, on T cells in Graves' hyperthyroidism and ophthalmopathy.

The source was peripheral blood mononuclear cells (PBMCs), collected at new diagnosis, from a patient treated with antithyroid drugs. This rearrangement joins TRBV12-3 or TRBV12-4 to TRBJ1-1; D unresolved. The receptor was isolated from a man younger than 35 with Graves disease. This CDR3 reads CASSLADEAFF. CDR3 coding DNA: TGTGCCAGCAGTTTGGCAGACGAAGCTTTCTTT.